This is a list of T cell receptor beta chains from one sample in a study of blood T cell repertoires in COVID-19. Only in-frame clones appear in the TCRdb table, and some are missing; sequencing was by immunoSEQ multiplex PCR. The table has 150,000 or so clones, 65% to 85% seen once; the top ten hold under 4.5%. Sequenced material: peripheral blood. These receptors all come from an older woman with acute or convalescent COVID-19. CDR3s include the opening cysteine and the closing phenylalanine or tryptophan. D genes are given only for firm matches. Clone size is stated in some rows and not others, as once, few, many or a class when expanded.

D	V	J	size	DNA	CDR3
TRBD1	TRBV2	TRBJ1-3	once	TGTGCCAGCAGTGTTACAGGGGGAAGGAACACCATATATTTT	CASSVTGGRNTIYF
.	TRBV2	TRBJ2-5	.	TGTGCCAGCAGATTAGAGGAACTGGAGACCCAGTACTTC	CASRLEELETQYF
TRBD2	TRBV9	TRBJ2-5	.	TGTGCCAGCAGCGTAGGACTAGCGGGAGGGCCGGGAGAGACCCAGTACTTC	CASSVGLAGGPGETQYF
.	TRBV12-3/TRBV12-4	TRBJ2-7	.	TGTGCCAGCAGTTTGTATAGCTCCTACGAGCAGTACTTC	CASSLYSSYEQYF
TRBD2	TRBV5-1	TRBJ2-1	.	TGCGCCAGCACACAAACCCACCAAGGTCTAGCGGGAGATCTGCTGGGCAATGAGCAGTTCTTC	CASTQTHQGLAGDLLGNEQFF
.	TRBV29-1	TRBJ2-2	once	TGCAGCGTTGCAGACACCGGGGAGCTGTTTTTT	CSVADTGELFF
TRBD2	TRBV28	TRBJ2-3	.	TGTGCCAGCAGTTTGGGGGGACTAGGGGCAGATACGCAGTATTTT	CASSLGGLGADTQYF
TRBD1	TRBV28	TRBJ2-2	.	TGTGCCAGCCTTTCGAGACAGGGGAGGAACACCGGGGAGCTGTTTTTT	CASLSRQGRNTGELFF
.	TRBV2	TRBJ2-5	.	TGTGCCAGCAGCGAGAACCAAGAGACCCAGTACTTC	CASSENQETQYF
.	TRBV6-2/TRBV6-3	TRBJ1-2	.	TGTGCCAGCAGTTACTTGGTCCCGGGACACCCTACCATTACTAACTATGGCTACACCTTC	CASSYLVPGHPTITNYGYTF
TRBD1	TRBV4-2	TRBJ1-1	.	TGTGCCAGCAGCCGCACAAACAGGGGGCTTACTGAAGCTTTCTTT	CASSRTNRGLTEAFF
.	TRBV3-1/TRBV3-2	TRBJ1-1	.	TGTGCCAGCAGCCAACTTACAGGGAGTGAAGCTTTCTTT	CASSQLTGSEAFF
TRBD1	TRBV6-5	TRBJ1-2	.	TGTGCCAGCAGCCTAGGACAGGGGCAGGGCTACACCTTC	CASSLGQGQGYTF
TRBD2	TRBV5-6	TRBJ2-3	.	TGTGCCAGCAGCTTGGGACTAGCGGGAGTTGATACGCAGTATTTT	CASSLGLAGVDTQYF
.	TRBV12-3/TRBV12-4	TRBJ1-2	.	TGTGCCAGCAGCAGAGACAGGACCTATGGCTACACCTTC	CASSRDRTYGYTF
TRBD1	TRBV5-1	TRBJ1-2	few	TGCGCCAGCAGCATAGCCCCCGGGACAGATAATGGCTACACCTTC	CASSIAPGTDNGYTF
.	TRBV15	TRBJ1-4	.	TGTGCCACCAGCAGGACTATTAATGAAAAACTGTTTTTT	CATSRTINEKLFF
.	TRBV6-1	TRBJ1-6	.	TGTGCCAGCAGTGAAGCTGGGCGACAGTCACCCCTCCACTTT	CASSEAGRQSPLHF
TRBD2	TRBV5-6	TRBJ2-1	few	TGTGCCAGCAGCTTGGGCGGGAGGCCCCCAAATGAGCAGTTCTTC	CASSLGGRPPNEQFF
.	TRBV3-1/TRBV3-2	TRBJ1-6	.	TGTGCCAGCAGACAGACAGGAGGATCACCCCTCCACTTT	CASRQTGGSPLHF
.	TRBV6-6	TRBJ2-1	.	TGTGCCAGCACAGGGGAAACCTACAATGAGCAGTTCTTC	CASTGETYNEQFF
TRBD1	TRBV28	TRBJ1-2	.	TGTGCCAGCCGGACAGGGGGACTCTATGGCTACACCTTC	CASRTGGLYGYTF
TRBD2	TRBV4-3	TRBJ2-1	.	TGCGCCAGCAGCCAAGAAGGCGGGAGTAGGAATGAGCAGTTCTTC	CASSQEGGSRNEQFF
TRBD2	TRBV30	TRBJ2-1	.	TGTGCCTGGGAAAGTCTAGCGGGAGGGCCAGATGAGCAGTTCTTC	CAWESLAGGPDEQFF
.	TRBV19	TRBJ1-2	.	TGTGCCAGTGGCCCGGGACAAGGGACCCTCTATGGCTACACCTTC	CASGPGQGTLYGYTF
.	TRBV20-1	TRBJ1-1	.	TGCAGTGCTCCCACTAGGATGGGAGCTTTCTTT	CSAPTRMGAFF
.	TRBV18	TRBJ1-1	.	TGTGCCAGCTCACCACTCGCAGGGGTGAACACTGAAGCTTTCTTT	CASSPLAGVNTEAFF
TRBD2	TRBV11-3	TRBJ2-1	.	TGTGCCAGCAGCAGCGGGAGCTTTTCGATAGATGAGCAGTTCTTC	CASSSGSFSIDEQFF
TRBD1	TRBV27	TRBJ1-1	.	TGTGCCAGCAGGTCGACAGGGATTACTGAAGCTTTCTTT	CASRSTGITEAFF
.	TRBV7-9	TRBJ1-6	.	TGTGCCAGCAGCTTAGCGGGACTTAATTCACCCCTCCACTTT	CASSLAGLNSPLHF
.	TRBV3-1/TRBV3-2	TRBJ1-2	.	TGTGCCAGCAGCCAAGAGTCTCGGGGAGCCCTAAACTATGGCTACACCTTC	CASSQESRGALNYGYTF
.	TRBV11-2	TRBJ2-1	.	TGTGCCAGCAGCGAGTTCAGGGCCAATGAGCAGTTCTTC	CASSEFRANEQFF
.	TRBV28	TRBJ2-7	.	TGTGCCAGCAGTTCTCTCTATCTACAGGTATACGAGCAGTACTTC	CASSSLYLQVYEQYF
.	TRBV20-1	TRBJ1-2	few	TGCAGTGCTAGTTTGTCGGACTATGGCTACACCTTC	CSASLSDYGYTF